This T cell receptor (beta chain) was profiled in a study of cytomegalovirus exposure and HLA in healthy donors. Study outcomes and limitations: Later analysis identified 15,000 to 20,000 TCR beta sequences associated with HLA alleles, using a false discovery rate threshold of 0.05.

Note on this clone: Its specificity is unknown.

J was trimmed by 1 base and V by 4 bases; bases with no gene match: 19. The germline V gene encodes CDR1 SGHRS and CDR2 YFSETQ. This CDR3 spans 19 amino acids. The PCR had 60 Vbeta and 13 Jbeta primers. Profiling relied on immunoSEQ multiplex PCR, and the TCRdb table lists in-frame clones only, not all of them. The sample has tens of thousands of clones, more than 55% seen once; the top ten hold 2% to 2.5%. This clonotype was sampled from a human donor in good health. This chain links TRBV5-1 with TRBJ2-5, with TRBD2 matching over 7 bases. The sequenced sample consisted of PBMCs. In DNA form, the CDR3 reads TGCGCCAGCAGCCCCTGGACTAGTTTATTCGGAGACACCCAAGAGACCCAGTACTTC. Translated: CASSPWTSLFGDTQETQYF. Looking up the rest from reference TRBV5-1 and TRBJ2-5 gives the full variable domain: KAGVTQTPRYLIKTRGQQVTLSCSPISGHRSVSWYQQTPGQGLQFLFEYFSETQRNKGNFPGRFSGRQFSNSRSEMNVSTLELGDSALYLCASSPWTSLFGDTQETQYFGPGTRLLVL.